This T cell receptor beta chain was obtained from a study of PD-L1 blockade in urothelial cancer. Losses at the gene ends were 4 bases for V and 2 bases for J; bases not matched to a gene: 7. This CDR3 region has 15 residues. CDR1 is PRHDT and CDR2 is FYEKMQ in the germline V gene (reference sequence). Time point specified: peripheral blood 6 weeks after treatment start. The table came from immunoSEQ multiplex PCR; TCRdb's copy has only in-frame clones and leaves some out. The table has 20,000 to 25,000 clones, around 91% seen once. The receptor's source is an older woman with urothelial cancer. The V and J genes are TRBV13 and TRBJ1-2; TRBD1 agrees at 7 bases. The sample consisted of PBMCs, taken around atezolizumab (anti-PD-L1) treatment. CDR3 sequence reads: CASSSPRTGNYGYTF. The CDR3, as DNA: TGTGCCAGCAGCTCCCCCAGGACAGGCAACTATGGCTACACCTTC.